Below are 17 T cell receptor beta chains sequenced from a single sample in a study of type 1 regulatory T cells (dated by TCRdb to about 2021). The data were produced on an Illumina MiSeq. The raw public data were reprocessed by TCRdb itself: fastp quality trimming at Q25, MiXCR clonotype calling, in-frame beta chains only. Rows with a matching CDR3 protein are joined into one entry that keeps the most common DNA and genes. The table for this sample lists 20,000 or so distinct CDR3 sequences; around 47% of them were counted only once. In total, the top ten clones hold roughly 5% of the sample. These receptors have no known antigen. The sequenced material came from cultured T cells, either the whole culture or a sorted T cell fraction (not recorded which). The receptors derive from a human donor in good health.

CDR3 nucleotides: TGCGCCAGCAGAGCCGGGACAGGGGGCTACCAAGAGACCCAGTACTTC. This encodes CASRAGTGGYQETQYF. The V and J genes are TRBV5-1 and TRBJ2-5; 12 nucleotides align to TRBD1. Trimming took 5 bases from V and 0 from J; bases not matched to a gene: 5. The germline V gene has CDR1 SGHRS and CDR2 YFSETQ. CDR3 length equals 16 residues.

Of note for this clonotype: Mismatch with germline at one junction end may stem from a read error. The chain combines TRBV6-5 with TRBJ2-5; no reliable D call. This CDR3 spans 12 amino acids. The germline V gene encodes CDR1 MNHEY and CDR2 SVGAGI. This chain's CDR3 is CASSGRMTPGVF. The DNA of the CDR3 is TGTGCCAGCAGTGGCCGGATGACTCCAGGCGTTTTC.

In this sample, this clonotype turned up a few times. This rearrangement joins TRBV5-6 to TRBJ1-5; the D gene is possibly TRBD1 (6 bases). V was clipped by 4 bases and J by 4 bases, with 15 bases between them. From germline, CDR1 is SGHDT and CDR2 YYEEEE. The CDR3 consists of 15 residues. The CDR3 loop reads CASSRGTGRNQPQHF. CDR3 sequence (DNA): TGTGCCAGCAGCCGGGGCACAGGGCGTAATCAGCCCCAGCATTTT. The full variable domain, with the rest looked up from reference TRBV5-6 and TRBJ1-5, is DAGVTQSPTHLIKTRGQQVTLRCSPKSGHDTVSWYQQALGQGPQFIFQYYEEEERQRGNFPDRFSGHQFPNYSSELNVNALLLGDSALYLCASSRGTGRNQPQHFGDGTRLSIL.

The chain links TRBV5-1 to TRBJ2-6; TRBD1 matches at 9 bases. V gave up 3 bases and J gave up 3 bases; unmatched junction bases: 10. The CDR3 runs 18 residues. Germline CDR1 and CDR2: SGHRS and YFSETQ. CDR3 amino acids: CASSSTGTGFGGANVLTF. CDR3 nucleotide sequence: TGCGCCAGCAGCTCCACCGGGACAGGGTTCGGTGGGGCCAACGTCCTGACTTTC.

This clonotype was found a few times. The chain recombines TRBV18 with TRBJ1-1; the match to TRBD1 covers 7 bases. V dropped 3 bases and J dropped 4; count of bases not matched to a gene: 11. The CDR3 has 16 amino acids. Germline V CDR1 and CDR2: KGHSH, LQKENI. The CDR3 DNA follows: TGTGCCAGCTCACCCTTAGAATCCAGGGGGGGCACTGAAGCTTTCTTT. Translated: CASSPLESRGGTEAFF.

The chain uses TRBV6-2 or TRBV6-3 and TRBJ2-5, with a tentative D call TRBD2 (7 bases). This CDR3 spans 16 amino acids. The germline V gene has CDR1 MNHEY and CDR2 SVGEGT. Trimming took off 7 bases at V and 5 bases at J, with 23 bases between the two ends. In DNA form, the CDR3 reads TGTGCCAGCACCCCACCGCGGGGGCGAAGCAGGGAGACCCAGTACTTC. This sequence encodes CASTPPRGRSRETQYF.

This clonotype was seen once. CDR3 region: CASSMASGGGYNEQFF. The DNA for the CDR3 is TGTGCCAGTAGTATGGCCAGCGGGGGAGGCTACAATGAGCAGTTCTTC. This chain connects TRBV19 to TRBJ2-1, with 8 bases matching TRBD2. This CDR3 has 16 residues. Looked up from germline, CDR1 is LNHDA and CDR2 is SQIVND (reference sequence). Losses at the gene ends were 3 bases for V and 3 bases for J; bases not matched to a gene: 7.

The chain links TRBV20-1 to TRBJ1-1; D ambiguous. Germline CDR1 reads DFQATT; CDR2 reads SNEGSKA (reference sequence). Trimming cost V 0 bases and J 11 bases, with 13 bases left between them. The CDR3 totals 12 residues. The CDR3 nucleotides read TGCAGTGCTAGAGACCCGCCTGGGTCCGCTTTCTTT. It yields the protein CSARDPPGSAFF.

This clonotype was observed once. The gene calls are TRBV19 and TRBJ2-7; 10 nucleotides agree with TRBD1. The germline V gene has CDR1 LNHDA and CDR2 SQIVND (reference sequence). The CDR3 covers 15 residues. Trimming at V came to 6 bases and at J to 0 bases, leaving 5 bases not matched to a gene. The CDR3 loop is CASRYGQGVSYEQYF. For the CDR3, the DNA is TGTGCCAGTAGATACGGACAGGGGGTCTCCTACGAGCAGTACTTC.

The gene calls are TRBV6-5 and TRBJ2-3; 7 nucleotides line up with TRBD1. CDR1 and CDR2 from the germline V gene are MNHEY and SVGAGI. CDR3 length: 14 residues. Trimming took 5 bases from V and 4 from J; bases not matched to a gene: 6. The CDR3 here is CASSRIGTADTQYF. For the CDR3, the DNA is TGTGCCAGCAGTCGAATAGGGACAGCAGATACGCAGTATTTT.

V and J are TRBV10-3 and TRBJ2-3; weak D call: TRBD1 (7 bases). V was clipped by 6 bases and J by 4 bases, with 14 bases between them. This CDR3 has 14 amino acids. CDR1 and CDR2 (germline): ENHRY, SYGVKD. DNA for the CDR3: TGTGCCATCAGACGACAGGGAGGATCAGATACGCAGTATTTT. It yields the protein CAIRRQGGSDTQYF.

This chain links TRBV6-1 with TRBJ2-2; 7 nucleotides match TRBD2. The CDR3 consists of 15 residues. The germline CDR1 and CDR2 sequences are MNHNS and SASEGT. Trimming at V came to 6 bases and at J to 2 bases, leaving 6 bases not matched to a gene. CDR3 region: CASSSGTTNTGELFF. The CDR3 nucleotides read TGTGCCAGCAGCTCCGGGACTACTAACACCGGGGAGCTGTTTTTT.

V and J are TRBV12-3 or TRBV12-4 and TRBJ1-5; TRBD1 aligns across 7 bases. Germline trimming cut 5 bases from V and 2 bases from J; bases unmatched to any gene: 9. The CDR3 has 16 residues. The CDR3 region has the DNA TGTGCCAGCAGTCTACAGGGGTCCGGTGGCAATCAGCCCCAGCATTTT. Translated: CASSLQGSGGNQPQHF.

This clonotype was picked up a small number of times. One end of the junction fails to match germline, which may point to a read error. The rearrangement uses TRBV7-7 and TRBJ2-5, with D perhaps TRBD2 (5 bases). CDR1 SSHAT and CDR2 FNYEAQ come from the germline V gene (reference sequence). CDR3 size: 15 residues. The DNA of the CDR3 is TGTGCTAGCAGCTCCTCTCCCGGAGGTCGGGAGACCCAGTACTTC. It is translated as CASSSSPGGRETQYF.

This clonotype occurred once. The CDR3 protein is CASRLRGTFYEQYF. In nucleotides, the CDR3 is TGTGCCAGCAGACTTAGGGGTACCTTTTACGAGCAGTACTTC. The V and J genes are TRBV27 and TRBJ2-7, with TRBD1 as a possible D gene (5 bases). V was clipped by 6 bases and J by 4 bases, with 16 bases between them. The CDR3 sequence is 14 residues long. Germline V lookup: CDR1 MNHEY, CDR2 SMNVEV (reference sequence).

This clonotype is labeled as medium-sized. The rearrangement joins TRBV6-5 to TRBJ2-7, with TRBD1 matching over 7 bases. J gave up 3 bases and V 2 bases, and 4 bases lay outside the gene matches. The CDR3 loop spans 14 amino acids. Germline CDR1 MNHEY, CDR2 SVGAGI. CDR3 loop: CASSYGTANYEQYF. The DNA for the CDR3 is TGTGCCAGCAGTTACGGGACAGCAAACTACGAGCAGTACTTC.

This clonotype is labeled as medium-sized. The rearrangement joins TRBV3-1 to TRBJ2-7; no reliable D call. Looked up from germline, CDR1 is LGHDT and CDR2 is YNNKEL (reference sequence). This CDR3 is built from 13 residues. V was pared by 4 bases and J by 6 bases, with 13 bases between. The DNA for the CDR3 is TGTGCCAGCAGCCTGAGCACAGCGTCCGAGCAGTACTTC. This gives the protein CASSLSTASEQYF.